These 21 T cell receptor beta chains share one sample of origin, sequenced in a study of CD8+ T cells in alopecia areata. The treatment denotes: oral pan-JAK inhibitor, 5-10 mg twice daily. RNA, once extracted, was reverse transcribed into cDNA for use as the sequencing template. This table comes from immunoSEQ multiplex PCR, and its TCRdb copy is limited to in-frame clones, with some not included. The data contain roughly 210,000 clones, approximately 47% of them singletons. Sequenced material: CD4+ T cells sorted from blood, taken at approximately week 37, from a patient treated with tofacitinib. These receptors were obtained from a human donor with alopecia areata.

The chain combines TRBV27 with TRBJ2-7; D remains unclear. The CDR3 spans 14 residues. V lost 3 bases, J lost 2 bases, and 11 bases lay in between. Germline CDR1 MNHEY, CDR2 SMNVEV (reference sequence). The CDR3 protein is CASSFGGLAYEQYF. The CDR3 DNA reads TGTGCCAGCAGTTTCGGCGGTTTAGCCTACGAGCAGTACTTC.

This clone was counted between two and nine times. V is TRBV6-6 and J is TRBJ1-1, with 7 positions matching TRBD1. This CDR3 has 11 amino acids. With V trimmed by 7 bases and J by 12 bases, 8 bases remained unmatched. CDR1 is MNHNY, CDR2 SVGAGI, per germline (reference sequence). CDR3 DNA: TGTGCCAGCATTTTACGGGACAGATCTTTCTTT. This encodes CASILRDRSFF.

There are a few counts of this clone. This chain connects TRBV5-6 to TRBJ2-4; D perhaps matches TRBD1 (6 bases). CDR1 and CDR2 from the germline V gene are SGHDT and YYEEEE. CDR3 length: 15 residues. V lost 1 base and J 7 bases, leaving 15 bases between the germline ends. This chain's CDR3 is CASSLFGQRNNIQYF. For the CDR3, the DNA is TGTGCCAGCAGCTTGTTCGGACAGCGAAATAACATTCAGTACTTC.

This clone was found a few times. CDR3 nucleotide sequence: TGCAGCGTTGGAAGACCTTACAATGAGCAGTTCTTC. It encodes CSVGRPYNEQFF. The chain recombines TRBV29-1 with TRBJ2-1; D uncertain. Germline loops: CDR1 SQVTM, CDR2 ANQGSEA. V was shortened by 4 bases and J by 4 bases, with 8 bases between the two germline ends. The length of the CDR3 is 12 residues.

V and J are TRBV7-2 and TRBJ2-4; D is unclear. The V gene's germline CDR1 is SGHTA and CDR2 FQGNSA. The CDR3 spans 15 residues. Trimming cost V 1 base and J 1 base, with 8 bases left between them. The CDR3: CASSLVVGAKNIQYF. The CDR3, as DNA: TGTGCCAGCAGCTTAGTAGTCGGGGCCAAAAACATTCAGTACTTC.

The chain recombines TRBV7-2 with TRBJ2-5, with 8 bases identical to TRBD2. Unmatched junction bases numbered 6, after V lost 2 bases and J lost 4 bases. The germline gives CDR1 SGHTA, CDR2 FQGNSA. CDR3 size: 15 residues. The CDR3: CASSLTGGPSETQYF. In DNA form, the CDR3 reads TGTGCCAGCAGCTTAACGGGAGGGCCCTCAGAGACCCAGTACTTC.

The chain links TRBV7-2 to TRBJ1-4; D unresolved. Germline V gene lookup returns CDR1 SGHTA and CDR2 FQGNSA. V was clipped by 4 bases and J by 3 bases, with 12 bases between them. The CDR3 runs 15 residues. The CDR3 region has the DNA TGTGCCAGCAGCTCCAACCGGGAAGCTAATGAAAAACTGTTTTTT. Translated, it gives CASSSNREANEKLFF.

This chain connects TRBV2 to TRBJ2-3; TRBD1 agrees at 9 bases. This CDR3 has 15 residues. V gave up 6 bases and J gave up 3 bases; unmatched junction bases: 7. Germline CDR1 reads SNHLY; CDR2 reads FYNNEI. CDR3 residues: CASRRGGQGTDTQYF. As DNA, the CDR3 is TGTGCCAGCAGGAGAGGGGGACAGGGAACAGATACGCAGTATTTT. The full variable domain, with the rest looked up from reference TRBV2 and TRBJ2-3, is EPEVTQTPSHQVTQMGQEVILRCVPISNHLYFYWYRQILGQKVEFLVSFYNNEISEKSEIFDDQFSVERPDGSNFTLKIRSTKLEDSAMYFCASRRGGQGTDTQYFGPGTRLTVL.

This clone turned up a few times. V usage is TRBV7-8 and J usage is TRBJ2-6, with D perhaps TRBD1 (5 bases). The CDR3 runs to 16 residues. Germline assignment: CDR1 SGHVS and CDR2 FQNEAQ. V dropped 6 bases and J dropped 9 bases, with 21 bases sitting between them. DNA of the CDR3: TGTGCCAGCAGACCTGTCGTTGGCAGGGATGGCAACGTCCTGACTTTC. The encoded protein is CASRPVVGRDGNVLTF.

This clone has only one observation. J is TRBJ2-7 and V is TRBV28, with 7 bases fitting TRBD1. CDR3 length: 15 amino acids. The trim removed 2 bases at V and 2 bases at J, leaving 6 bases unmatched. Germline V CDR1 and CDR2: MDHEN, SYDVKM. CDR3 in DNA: TGTGCCAGCAGTTTAGAGACAGGGATACCCTACGAGCAGTACTTC. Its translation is CASSLETGIPYEQYF.

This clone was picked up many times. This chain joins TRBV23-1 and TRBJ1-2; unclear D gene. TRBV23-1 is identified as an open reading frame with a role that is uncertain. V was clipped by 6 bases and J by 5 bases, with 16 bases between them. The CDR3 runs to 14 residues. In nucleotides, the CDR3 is TGCGCCAGCAGGACGGGCTGCTCCTCATATGGCTACACCTTC. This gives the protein CASRTGCSSYGYTF.

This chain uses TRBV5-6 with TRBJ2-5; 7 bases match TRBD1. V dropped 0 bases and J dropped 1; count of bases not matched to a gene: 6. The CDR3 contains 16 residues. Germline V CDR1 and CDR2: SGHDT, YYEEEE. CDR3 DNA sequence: TGTGCCAGCAGCTTGGGGACAGGATACTCCCAAGAGACCCAGTACTTC. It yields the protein CASSLGTGYSQETQYF.

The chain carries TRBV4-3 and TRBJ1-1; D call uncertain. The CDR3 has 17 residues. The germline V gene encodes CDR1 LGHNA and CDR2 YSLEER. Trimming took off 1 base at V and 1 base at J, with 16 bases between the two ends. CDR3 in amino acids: CASSQGVSRSQNTEAFF. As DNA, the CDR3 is TGCGCCAGCAGCCAAGGGGTAAGCAGGTCCCAGAACACTGAAGCTTTCTTT.

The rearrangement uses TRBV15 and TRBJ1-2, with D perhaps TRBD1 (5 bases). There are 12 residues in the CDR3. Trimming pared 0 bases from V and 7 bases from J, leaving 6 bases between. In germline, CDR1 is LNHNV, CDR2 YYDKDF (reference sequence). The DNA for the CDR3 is TGTGCCACCAGCAGAGACAGGGTTGGCTACACCTTC. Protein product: CATSRDRVGYTF.

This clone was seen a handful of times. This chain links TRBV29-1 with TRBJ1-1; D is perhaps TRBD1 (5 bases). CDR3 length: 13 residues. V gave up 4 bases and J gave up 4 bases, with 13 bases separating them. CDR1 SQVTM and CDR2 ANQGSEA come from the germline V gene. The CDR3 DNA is TGCAGCGTTGTGGGACGTTTGGTCACTGAAGCTTTCTTT. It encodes CSVVGRLVTEAFF.

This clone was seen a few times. The CDR3 sequence: CASSLATGSTDTQYF. Here the CDR3 DNA reads TGTGCCAGCAGCTTAGCCACGGGGTCCACAGATACGCAGTATTTT. The V and J genes are TRBV7-6 and TRBJ2-3; tentatively, D is TRBD2 (5 bases). The ends were cut back, 0 bases at V and 2 bases at J, with 9 bases in the middle. The CDR3 has 15 residues. Germline assignment: CDR1 SGHVS and CDR2 FNYEAQ.

CDR3 nucleotide sequence: TGTGCCAGCAGTGAAGAAGCAGGTCCTGGGGCCAACGTCCTGACTTTC. Its translation: CASSEEAGPGANVLTF. The rearrangement uses TRBV6-1 and TRBJ2-6, with D uncertain. This CDR3 spans 16 amino acids. Trimming stripped 1 base from V and 2 bases from J, with 9 bases between. In germline, CDR1 is MNHNS, CDR2 SASEGT.

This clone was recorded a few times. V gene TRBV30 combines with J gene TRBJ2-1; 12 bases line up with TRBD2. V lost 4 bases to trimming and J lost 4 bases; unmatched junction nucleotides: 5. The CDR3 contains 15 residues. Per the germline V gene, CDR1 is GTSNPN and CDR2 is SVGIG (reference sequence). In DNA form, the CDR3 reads TGTGCCTGGACCGCTAGCGGGAGGGCGTACAATGAGCAGTTCTTC. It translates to CAWTASGRAYNEQFF.

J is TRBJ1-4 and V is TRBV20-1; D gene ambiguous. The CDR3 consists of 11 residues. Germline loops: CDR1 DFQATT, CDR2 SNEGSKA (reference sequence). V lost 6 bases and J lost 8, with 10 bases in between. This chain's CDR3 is CSAPDGEKLFF. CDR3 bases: TGCAGTGCCCCGGATGGGGAAAAACTGTTTTTT.

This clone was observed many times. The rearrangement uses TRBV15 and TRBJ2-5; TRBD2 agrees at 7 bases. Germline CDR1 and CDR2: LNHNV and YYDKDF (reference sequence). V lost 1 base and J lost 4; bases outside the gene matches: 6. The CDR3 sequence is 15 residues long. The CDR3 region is CATSRAGTMPETQYF. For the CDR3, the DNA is TGTGCCACCAGCAGAGCCGGGACTATGCCAGAGACCCAGTACTTC.

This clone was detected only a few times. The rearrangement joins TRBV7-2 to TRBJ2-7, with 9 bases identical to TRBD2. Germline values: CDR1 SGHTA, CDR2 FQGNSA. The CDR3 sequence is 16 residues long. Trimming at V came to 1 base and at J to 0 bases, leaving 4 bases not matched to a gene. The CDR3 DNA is TGTGCCAGCAGCTTAGGCCTAGCGGGATCCTCCTACGAGCAGTACTTC. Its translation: CASSLGLAGSSYEQYF.